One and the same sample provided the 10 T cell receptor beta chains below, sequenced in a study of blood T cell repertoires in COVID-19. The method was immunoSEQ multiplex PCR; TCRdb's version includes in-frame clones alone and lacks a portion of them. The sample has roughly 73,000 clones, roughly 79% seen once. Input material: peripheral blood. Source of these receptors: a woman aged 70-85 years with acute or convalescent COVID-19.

This chain's CDR3 is CASSAYRGNQPQHF. The CDR3 nucleotides are TGTGCCAGCAGTGCCTACAGGGGGAATCAGCCCCAGCATTTT. The gene calls are TRBV2 and TRBJ1-5; 8 nucleotides match TRBD1. With 4 bases clipped from V and 4 bases from J, the junction kept 3 bases outside the gene matches. This CDR3 region has 14 residues. The germline V gene encodes CDR1 SNHLY and CDR2 FYNNEI.

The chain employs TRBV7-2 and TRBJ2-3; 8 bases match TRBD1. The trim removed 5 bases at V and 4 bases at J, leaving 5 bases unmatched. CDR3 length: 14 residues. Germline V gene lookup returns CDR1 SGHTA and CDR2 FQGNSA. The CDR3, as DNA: TGTGCCAGCAGCGGATGGACAGGGCCAGATACGCAGTATTTT. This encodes CASSGWTGPDTQYF. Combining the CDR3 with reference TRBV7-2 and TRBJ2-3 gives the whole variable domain GAGVSQSPSNKVTEKGKDVELRCDPISGHTALYWYRQSLGQGLEFLIYFQGNSAPDKSGLPSDRFSAERTGGSVSTLTIQRTQQEDSAVYLCASSGWTGPDTQYFGPGTRLTVL.

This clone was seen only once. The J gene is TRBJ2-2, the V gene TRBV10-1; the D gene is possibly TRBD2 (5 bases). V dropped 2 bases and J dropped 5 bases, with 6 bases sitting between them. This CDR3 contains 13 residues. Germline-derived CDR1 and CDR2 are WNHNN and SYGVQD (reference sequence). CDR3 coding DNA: TGCGCCAGCAGTGAGGGGAGAACCGGGGAGCTGTTTTTT. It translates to CASSEGRTGELFF.

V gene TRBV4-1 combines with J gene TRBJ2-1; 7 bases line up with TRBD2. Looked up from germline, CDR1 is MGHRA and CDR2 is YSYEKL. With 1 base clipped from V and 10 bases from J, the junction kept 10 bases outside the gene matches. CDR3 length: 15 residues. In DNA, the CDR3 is TGCGCCAGCAGCCAAGTCCTAGCGGTAGTACGGGAGCAGTTCTTC. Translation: CASSQVLAVVREQFF.

The DNA of the CDR3 is TGTGCCAGCAGCTCGCCGGGACAGGGAAATGAAAAACTGTTTTTT. It is translated as CASSSPGQGNEKLFF. V and J are TRBV5-4 and TRBJ1-4; 9 positions agree with TRBD1. This CDR3 has 15 residues. CDR1 and CDR2 from the germline V gene are SGHNT and YYREEE (reference sequence). The junction had 5 bases not matched to a gene; V was cut back by 3 bases and J by 5 bases.

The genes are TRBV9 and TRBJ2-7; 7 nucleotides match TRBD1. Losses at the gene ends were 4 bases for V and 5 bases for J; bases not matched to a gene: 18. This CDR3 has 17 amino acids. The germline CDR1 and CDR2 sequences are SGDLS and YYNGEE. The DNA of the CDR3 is TGTGCCAGCAGCAAATGGACCGGGACAGCGTCTGGGGACGAGCAGTACTTC. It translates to CASSKWTGTASGDEQYF.

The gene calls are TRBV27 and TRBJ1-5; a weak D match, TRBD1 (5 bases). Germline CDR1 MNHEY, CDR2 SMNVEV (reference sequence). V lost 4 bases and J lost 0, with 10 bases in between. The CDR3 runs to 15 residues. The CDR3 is CASSSSRVSNQPQHF. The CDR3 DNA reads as TGTGCCAGCAGTTCGTCCAGGGTTAGCAATCAGCCCCAGCATTTT.

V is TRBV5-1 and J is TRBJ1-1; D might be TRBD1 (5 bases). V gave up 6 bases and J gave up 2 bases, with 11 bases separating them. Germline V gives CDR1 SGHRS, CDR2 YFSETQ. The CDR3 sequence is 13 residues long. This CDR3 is CASIGAGNTEAFF. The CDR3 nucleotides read TGCGCCAGCATTGGGGCGGGAAACACTGAAGCTTTCTTT.

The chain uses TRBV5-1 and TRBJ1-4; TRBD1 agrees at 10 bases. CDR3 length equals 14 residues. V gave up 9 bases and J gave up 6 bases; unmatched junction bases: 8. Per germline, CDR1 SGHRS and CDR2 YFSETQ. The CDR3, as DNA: TGCGCCACTTCTCCCGGGACAGGGGATGAAAAACTGTTTTTT. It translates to CATSPGTGDEKLFF.

Here the CDR3 DNA reads TGTGCCAGCAGCTGGCTAGCGGGTTCCAATGAGCAGTTCTTC. Its translation: CASSWLAGSNEQFF. The chain combines TRBV5-8 with TRBJ2-1; 8 bases match TRBD2. Germline-derived CDR1 and CDR2 are SGHTS and YDEGEE. The CDR3 length is 14 residues. The V segment lost 3 bases and the J segment 6 bases; nucleotides outside the gene matches: 5.